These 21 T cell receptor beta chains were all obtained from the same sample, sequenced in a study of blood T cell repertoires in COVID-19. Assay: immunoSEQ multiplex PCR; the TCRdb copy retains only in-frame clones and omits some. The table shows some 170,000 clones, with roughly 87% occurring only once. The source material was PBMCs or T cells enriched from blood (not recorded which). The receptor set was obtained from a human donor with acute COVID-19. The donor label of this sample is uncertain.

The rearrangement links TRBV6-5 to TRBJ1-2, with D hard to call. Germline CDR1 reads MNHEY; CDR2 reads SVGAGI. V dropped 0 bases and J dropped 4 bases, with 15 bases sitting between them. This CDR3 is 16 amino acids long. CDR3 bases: TGTGCCAGCAGTTACTCGAGGGCAGCATTATTCTATGGCTACACCTTC. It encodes CASSYSRAALFYGYTF.

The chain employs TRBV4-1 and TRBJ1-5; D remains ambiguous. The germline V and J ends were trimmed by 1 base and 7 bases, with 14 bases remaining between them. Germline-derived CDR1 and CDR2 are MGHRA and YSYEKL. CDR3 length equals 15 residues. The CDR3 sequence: CASSQASVRGQPQHF. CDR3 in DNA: TGCGCCAGCAGCCAAGCCTCAGTCCGAGGGCAGCCCCAGCATTTT.

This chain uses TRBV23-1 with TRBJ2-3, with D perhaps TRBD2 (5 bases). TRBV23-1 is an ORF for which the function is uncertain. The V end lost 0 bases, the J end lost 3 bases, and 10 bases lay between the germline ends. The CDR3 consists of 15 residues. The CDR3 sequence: CASSQSWRATDTQYF. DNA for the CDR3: TGCGCCAGCAGTCAATCTTGGCGGGCGACAGATACGCAGTATTTT.

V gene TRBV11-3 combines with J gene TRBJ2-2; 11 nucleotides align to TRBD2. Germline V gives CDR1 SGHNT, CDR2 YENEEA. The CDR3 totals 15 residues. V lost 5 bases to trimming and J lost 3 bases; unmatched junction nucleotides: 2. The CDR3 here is CASSPGLADTGELFF. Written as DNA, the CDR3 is TGTGCCAGCAGCCCGGGACTAGCGGACACCGGGGAGCTGTTTTTT.

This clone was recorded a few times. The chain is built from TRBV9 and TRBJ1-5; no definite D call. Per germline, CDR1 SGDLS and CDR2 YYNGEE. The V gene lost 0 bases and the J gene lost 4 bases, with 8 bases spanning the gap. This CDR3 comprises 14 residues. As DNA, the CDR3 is TGTGCCAGCAGCGTAGACGGGAGAAATCAGCCCCAGCATTTT. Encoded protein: CASSVDGRNQPQHF. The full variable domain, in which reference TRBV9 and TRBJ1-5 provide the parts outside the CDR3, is DSGVTQTPKHLITATGQRVTLRCSPRSGDLSVYWYQQSLDQGLQFLIQYYNGEERAKGNILERFSAQQFPDLHSELNLSSLELGDSALYFCASSVDGRNQPQHFGDGTRLSIL.

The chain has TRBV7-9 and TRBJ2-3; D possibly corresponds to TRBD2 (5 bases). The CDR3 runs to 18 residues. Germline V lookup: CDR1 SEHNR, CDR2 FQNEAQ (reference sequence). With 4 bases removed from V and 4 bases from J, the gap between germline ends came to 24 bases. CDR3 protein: CASSYTAETLRRADTQYF. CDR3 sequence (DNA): TGTGCCAGCAGCTATACCGCCGAAACGCTCCGGCGGGCAGATACGCAGTATTTT.

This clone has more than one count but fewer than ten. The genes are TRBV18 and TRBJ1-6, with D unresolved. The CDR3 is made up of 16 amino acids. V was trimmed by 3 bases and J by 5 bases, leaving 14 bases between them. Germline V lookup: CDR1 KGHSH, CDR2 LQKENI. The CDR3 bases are TGTGCCAGCTCACCGGGGAGGGAGACGCATAATTCACCCCTCCACTTT. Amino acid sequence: CASSPGRETHNSPLHF. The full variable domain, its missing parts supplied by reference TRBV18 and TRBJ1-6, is NAGVMQNPRHLVRRRGQEARLRCSPMKGHSHVYWYRQLPEEGLKFMVYLQKENIIDESGMPKERFSAEFPKEGPSILRIQQVVRGDSAAYFCASSPGRETHNSPLHFGNGTRLTVT.

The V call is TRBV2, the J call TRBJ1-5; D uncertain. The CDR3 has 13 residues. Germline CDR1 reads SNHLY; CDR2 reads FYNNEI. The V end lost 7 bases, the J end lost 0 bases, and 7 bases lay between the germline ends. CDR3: CASTGYSNQPQHF. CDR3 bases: TGTGCCAGCACAGGCTATAGCAATCAGCCCCAGCATTTT.

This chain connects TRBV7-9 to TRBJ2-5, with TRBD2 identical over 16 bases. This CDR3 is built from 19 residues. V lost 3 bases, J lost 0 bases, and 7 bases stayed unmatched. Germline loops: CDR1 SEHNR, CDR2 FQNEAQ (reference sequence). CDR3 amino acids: CASSFSSGLAGGYQETQYF. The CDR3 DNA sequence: TGTGCCAGCAGCTTTAGCTCGGGACTAGCGGGGGGGTACCAAGAGACCCAGTACTTC. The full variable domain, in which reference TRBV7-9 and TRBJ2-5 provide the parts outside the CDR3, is DTGVSQNPRHKITKRGQNVTFRCDPISEHNRLYWYRQTLGQGPEFLTYFQNEAQLEKSRLLSDRFSAERPKGSFSTLEIQRTEQGDSAMYLCASSFSSGLAGGYQETQYFGPGTRLLVL.

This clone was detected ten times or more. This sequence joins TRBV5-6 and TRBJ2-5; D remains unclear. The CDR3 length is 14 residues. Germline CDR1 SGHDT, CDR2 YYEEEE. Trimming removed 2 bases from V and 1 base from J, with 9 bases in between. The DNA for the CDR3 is TGTGCCAGCAGCTTAATTCCATCCCAAGAGACCCAGTACTTC. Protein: CASSLIPSQETQYF.

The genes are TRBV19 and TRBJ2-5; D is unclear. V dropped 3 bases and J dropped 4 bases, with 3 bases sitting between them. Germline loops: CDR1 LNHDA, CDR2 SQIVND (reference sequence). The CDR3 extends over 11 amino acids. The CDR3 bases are TGTGCCAGTAGTATTCGAGAGACCCAGTACTTC. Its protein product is CASSIRETQYF.

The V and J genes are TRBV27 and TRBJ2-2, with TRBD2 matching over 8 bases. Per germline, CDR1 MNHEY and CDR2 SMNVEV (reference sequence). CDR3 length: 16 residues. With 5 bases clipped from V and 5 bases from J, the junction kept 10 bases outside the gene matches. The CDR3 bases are TGTGCCAGCAGTCTGCCCTCGGCGGGGGGAACCGGGGAGCTGTTTTTT. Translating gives CASSLPSAGGTGELFF.

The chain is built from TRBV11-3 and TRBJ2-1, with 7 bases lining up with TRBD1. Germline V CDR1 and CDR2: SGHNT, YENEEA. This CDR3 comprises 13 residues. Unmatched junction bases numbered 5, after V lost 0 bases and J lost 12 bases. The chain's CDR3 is CASSLEDDRAQFF. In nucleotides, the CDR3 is TGTGCCAGCAGCTTAGAAGATGACAGGGCGCAGTTCTTC.

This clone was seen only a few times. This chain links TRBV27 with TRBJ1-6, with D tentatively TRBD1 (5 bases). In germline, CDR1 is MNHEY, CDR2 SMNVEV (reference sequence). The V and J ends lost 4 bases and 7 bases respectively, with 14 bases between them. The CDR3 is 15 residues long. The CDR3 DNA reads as TGTGCCAGCAGTTCCCTCCGCAGGGCCAATTCACCCCTCCACTTT. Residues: CASSSLRRANSPLHF.

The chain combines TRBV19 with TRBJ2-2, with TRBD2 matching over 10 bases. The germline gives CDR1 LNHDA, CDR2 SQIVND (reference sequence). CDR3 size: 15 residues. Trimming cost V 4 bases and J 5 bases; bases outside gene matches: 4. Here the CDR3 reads CASSTLAGATGELFF. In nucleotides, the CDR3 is TGTGCCAGTAGTACTCTAGCGGGGGCAACCGGGGAGCTGTTTTTT.

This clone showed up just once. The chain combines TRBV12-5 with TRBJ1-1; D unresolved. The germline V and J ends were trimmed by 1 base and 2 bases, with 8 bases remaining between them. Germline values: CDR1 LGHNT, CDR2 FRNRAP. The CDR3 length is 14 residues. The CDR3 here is CASGLGTGNTEAFF. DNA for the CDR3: TGTGCTAGTGGTTTGGGCACGGGAAACACTGAAGCTTTCTTT.

CDR3 amino acids: CASRALFDYEQYF. CDR3 nucleotides: TGTGCCAGCAGGGCCCTCTTTGACTACGAGCAGTACTTC. The gene calls are TRBV6-1 and TRBJ2-7; D gene ambiguous. Germline lookup yields CDR1 MNHNS and CDR2 SASEGT. V was pared by 6 bases and J by 3 bases, with 12 bases between. This CDR3 comprises 13 residues.

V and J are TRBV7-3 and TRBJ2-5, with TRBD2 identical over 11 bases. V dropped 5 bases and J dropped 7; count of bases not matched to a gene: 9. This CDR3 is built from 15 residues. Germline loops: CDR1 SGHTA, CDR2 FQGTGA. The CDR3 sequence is CASSLLAGGTGTQYF. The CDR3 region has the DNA TGTGCCAGCAGCCTCCTAGCGGGGGGTACTGGGACCCAGTACTTC.

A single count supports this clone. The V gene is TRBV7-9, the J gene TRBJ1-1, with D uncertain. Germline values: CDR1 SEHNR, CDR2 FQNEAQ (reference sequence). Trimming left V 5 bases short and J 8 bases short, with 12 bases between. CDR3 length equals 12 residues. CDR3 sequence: CASSPTRGEAFF. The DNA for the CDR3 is TGTGCCAGCAGCCCGACACGGGGAGAAGCTTTCTTT.

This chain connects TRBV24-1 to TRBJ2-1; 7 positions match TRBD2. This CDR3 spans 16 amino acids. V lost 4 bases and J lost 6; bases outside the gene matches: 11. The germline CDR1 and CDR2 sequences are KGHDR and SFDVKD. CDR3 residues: CATSDPTTGEGNEQFF. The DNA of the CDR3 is TGTGCCACCAGTGACCCAACCACGGGGGAGGGCAATGAGCAGTTCTTC.

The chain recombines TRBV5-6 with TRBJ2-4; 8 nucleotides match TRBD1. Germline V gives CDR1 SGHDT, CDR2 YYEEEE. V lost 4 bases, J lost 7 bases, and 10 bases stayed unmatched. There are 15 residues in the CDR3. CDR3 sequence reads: CASSIRTGWGNIQYF. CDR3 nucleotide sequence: TGTGCCAGCAGCATAAGGACAGGGTGGGGGAACATTCAGTACTTC.